This TCR beta chain was recorded in a study of T cell changes during pregnancy in multiple sclerosis. TCRdb's table, derived via immunoSEQ multiplex PCR, lists solely in-frame clones and lacks some. The data contain 30,000 to 45,000 clones, almost 95% of them singletons. Sequencing used PBMCs (not recorded whether the cells were cultured). This clonotype was obtained from a female donor with multiple sclerosis, enrolled in a pregnancy study.

The CDR3 sequence: CASSRQTSGSLTQYF. The CDR3 nucleotides are TGTGCCAGCAGCCGGCAGACTAGCGGGAGTTTGACCCAGTACTTC. V is TRBV6-5 and J is TRBJ2-5; 12 bases agree with TRBD2. CDR3 size: 15 residues. V shed 6 bases and J 7 bases; nucleotides not matched to a gene: 9. Germline V gene data show CDR1 as MNHEY and CDR2 as SVGAGI.